One TCR beta chain is described in this entry. Trimming removed 4 bases at V and 8 bases at J, with 13 bases between. Germline assignment: CDR1 SGHTA and CDR2 FQGNSA. The CDR3 is 13 residues long. This sample stems from a study of blood T cell repertoires in COVID-19. Libraries were prepared by immunoSEQ multiplex PCR; TCRdb keeps only in-frame clonotypes and omits some of them. The profile shows 200,000 to 250,000 clones, about 90% of them singletons. Material: PBMCs or T cells enriched from blood (not recorded which). This receptor was taken from a woman aged 50 to 60 with acute COVID-19. J is TRBJ2-3 and V is TRBV7-2; tentative D call: TRBD1 (5 bases). The CDR3 nucleotides are TGTGCCAGCAGCTCACAACACCAGGGTACGCAGTATTTT. Amino acids: CASSSQHQGTQYF.